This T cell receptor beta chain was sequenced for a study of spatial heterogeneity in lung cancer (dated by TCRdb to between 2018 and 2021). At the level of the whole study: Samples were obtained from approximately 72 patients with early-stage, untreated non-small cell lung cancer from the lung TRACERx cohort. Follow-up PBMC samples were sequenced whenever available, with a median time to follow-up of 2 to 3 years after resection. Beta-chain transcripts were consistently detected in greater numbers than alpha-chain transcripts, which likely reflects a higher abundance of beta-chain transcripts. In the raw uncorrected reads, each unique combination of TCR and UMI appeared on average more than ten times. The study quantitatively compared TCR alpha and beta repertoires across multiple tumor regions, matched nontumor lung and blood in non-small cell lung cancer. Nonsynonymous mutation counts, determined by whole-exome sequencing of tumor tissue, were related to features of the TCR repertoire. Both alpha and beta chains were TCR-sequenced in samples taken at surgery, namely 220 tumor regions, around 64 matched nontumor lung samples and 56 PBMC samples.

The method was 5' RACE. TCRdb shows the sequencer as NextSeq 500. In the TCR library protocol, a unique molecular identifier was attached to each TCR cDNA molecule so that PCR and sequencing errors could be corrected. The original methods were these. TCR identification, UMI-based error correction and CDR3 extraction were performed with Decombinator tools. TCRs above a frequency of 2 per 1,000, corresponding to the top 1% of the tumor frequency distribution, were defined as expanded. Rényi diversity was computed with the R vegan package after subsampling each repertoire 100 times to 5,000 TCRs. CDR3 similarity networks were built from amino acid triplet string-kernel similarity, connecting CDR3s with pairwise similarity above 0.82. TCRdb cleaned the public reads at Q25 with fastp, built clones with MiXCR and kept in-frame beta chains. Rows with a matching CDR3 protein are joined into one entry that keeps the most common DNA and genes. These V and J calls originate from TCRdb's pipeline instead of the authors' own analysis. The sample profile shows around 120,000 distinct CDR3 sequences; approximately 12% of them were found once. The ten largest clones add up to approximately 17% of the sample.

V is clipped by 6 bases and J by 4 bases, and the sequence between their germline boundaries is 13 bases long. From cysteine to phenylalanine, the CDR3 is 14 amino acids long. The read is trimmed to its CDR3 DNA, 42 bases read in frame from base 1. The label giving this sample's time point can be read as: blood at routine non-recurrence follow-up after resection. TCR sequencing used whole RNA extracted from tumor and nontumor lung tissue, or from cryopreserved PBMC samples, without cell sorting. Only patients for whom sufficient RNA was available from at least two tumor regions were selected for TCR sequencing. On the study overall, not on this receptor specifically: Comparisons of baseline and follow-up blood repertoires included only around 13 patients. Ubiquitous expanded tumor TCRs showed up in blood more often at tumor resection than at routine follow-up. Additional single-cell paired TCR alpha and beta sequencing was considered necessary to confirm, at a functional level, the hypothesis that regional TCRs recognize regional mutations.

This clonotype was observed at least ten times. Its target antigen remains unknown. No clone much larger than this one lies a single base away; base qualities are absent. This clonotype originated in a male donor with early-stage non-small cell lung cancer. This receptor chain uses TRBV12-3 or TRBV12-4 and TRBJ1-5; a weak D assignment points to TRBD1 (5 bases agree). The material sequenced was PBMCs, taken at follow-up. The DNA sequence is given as TGTGCCAGCAGCCAGGGTCTGGGTAATCAGCCCCAGCATTTT. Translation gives CASSQGLGNQPQHF.